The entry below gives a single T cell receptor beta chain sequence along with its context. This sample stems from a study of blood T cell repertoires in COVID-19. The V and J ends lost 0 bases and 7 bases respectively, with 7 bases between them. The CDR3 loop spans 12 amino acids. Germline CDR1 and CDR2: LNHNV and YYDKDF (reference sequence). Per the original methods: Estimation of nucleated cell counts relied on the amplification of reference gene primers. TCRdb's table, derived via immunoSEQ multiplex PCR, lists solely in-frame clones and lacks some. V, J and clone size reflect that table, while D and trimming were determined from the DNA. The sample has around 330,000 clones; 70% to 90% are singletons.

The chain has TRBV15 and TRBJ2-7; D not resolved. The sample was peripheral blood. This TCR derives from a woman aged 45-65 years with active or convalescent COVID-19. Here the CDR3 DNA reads TGTGCCACCAGCAGAGATGTGAGGGAGCAGTACTTC. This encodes CATSRDVREQYF.